This T cell receptor (beta chain) was identified in a study of T cell responses to AZD1222 COVID-19 vaccine. Points on this clone: As yet, its antigen is unknown.

General study results and limits: Variant regions that are unmutated are reportedly the target of nearly half of spike-specific TCRs. Only five or six people who got AZD1222 tested seropositive at baseline. There were repertoire samples only from the period after the peak T cell response. Regions 160-218 and 743-854 dominated among vaccine-associated CD4 TCRs spanning spike.

The germline CDR1 and CDR2 sequences are MDHEN and SYDVKM. The ends were cut back, 6 bases at V and 2 bases at J, with 14 bases in the middle. The length of the CDR3 is 14 residues. The repertoire was sequenced with immunoSEQ multiplex PCR; TCRdb's copy has only in-frame clones and lacks some. Counted here are around 200,000 clones, approximately 91% occurring once; the ten biggest clones make up 0.99%. The sequence was collected from an adult in good health. The input for sequencing was peripheral blood, taken on day 0 of AZD1222 vaccination. The chain employs TRBV28 and TRBJ2-7, with a tentative D call TRBD1 (7 bases). CDR3 protein: CASSRQGLPYEQYF. The CDR3, as DNA: TGTGCCAGCAGCCGACAGGGACTCCCCTACGAGCAGTACTTC.